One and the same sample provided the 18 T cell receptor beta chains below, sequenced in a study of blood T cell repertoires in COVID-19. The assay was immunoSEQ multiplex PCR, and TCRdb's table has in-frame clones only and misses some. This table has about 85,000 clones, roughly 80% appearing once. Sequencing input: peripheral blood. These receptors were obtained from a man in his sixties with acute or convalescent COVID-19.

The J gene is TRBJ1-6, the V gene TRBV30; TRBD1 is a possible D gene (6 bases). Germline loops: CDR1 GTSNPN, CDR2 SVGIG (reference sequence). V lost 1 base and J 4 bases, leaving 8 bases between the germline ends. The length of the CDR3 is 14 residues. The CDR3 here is CAWSEQGYNSPLHF. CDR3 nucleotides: TGTGCCTGGAGTGAACAGGGTTATAATTCACCCCTCCACTTT.

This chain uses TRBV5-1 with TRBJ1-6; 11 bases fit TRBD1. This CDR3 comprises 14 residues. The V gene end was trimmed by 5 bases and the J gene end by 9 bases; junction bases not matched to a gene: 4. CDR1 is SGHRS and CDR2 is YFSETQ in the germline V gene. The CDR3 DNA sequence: TGCGCCAGCAGGTCCGGACAGGGGGCTTCACCCCTCCACTTT. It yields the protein CASRSGQGASPLHF.

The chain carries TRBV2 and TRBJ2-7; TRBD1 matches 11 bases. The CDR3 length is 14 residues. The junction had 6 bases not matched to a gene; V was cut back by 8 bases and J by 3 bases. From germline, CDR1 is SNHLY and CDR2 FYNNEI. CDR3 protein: CASELGTGGYEQYF. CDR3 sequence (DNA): TGTGCCAGCGAGTTAGGGACAGGGGGCTACGAGCAGTACTTC.

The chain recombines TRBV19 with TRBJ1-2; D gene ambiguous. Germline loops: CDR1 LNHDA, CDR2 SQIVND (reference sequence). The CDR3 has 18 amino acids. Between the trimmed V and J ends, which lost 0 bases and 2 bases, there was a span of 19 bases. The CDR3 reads CASSIERYSIGGNYGYTF. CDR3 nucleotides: TGTGCCAGTAGTATAGAGAGGTATTCGATTGGAGGGAACTATGGCTACACCTTC.

CDR3 protein: CASKKGQGVGYEQYF. As DNA, the CDR3 is TGTGCCAGCAAGAAGGGACAGGGAGTGGGCTACGAGCAGTACTTC. This sequence joins TRBV6-5 and TRBJ2-7; 9 positions agree with TRBD1. Germline lookup yields CDR1 MNHEY and CDR2 SVGAGI. Trimming removed 7 bases from V and 3 bases from J; junction bases left unmatched: 10. The CDR3 spans 15 residues.

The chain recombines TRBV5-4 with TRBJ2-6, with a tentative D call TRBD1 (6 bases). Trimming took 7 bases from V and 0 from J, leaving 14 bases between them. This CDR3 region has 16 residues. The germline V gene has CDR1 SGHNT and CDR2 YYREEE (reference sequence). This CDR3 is CASRTTGSSGANVLTF. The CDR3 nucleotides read TGTGCCAGCCGAACTACAGGGAGCTCTGGGGCCAACGTCCTGACTTTC.

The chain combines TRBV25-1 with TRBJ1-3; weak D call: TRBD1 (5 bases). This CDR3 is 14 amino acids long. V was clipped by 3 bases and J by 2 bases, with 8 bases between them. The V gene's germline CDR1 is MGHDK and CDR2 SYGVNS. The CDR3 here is CASSDTGTGNTIYF. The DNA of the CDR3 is TGTGCCAGCAGTGATACAGGTACTGGAAACACCATATATTTT.

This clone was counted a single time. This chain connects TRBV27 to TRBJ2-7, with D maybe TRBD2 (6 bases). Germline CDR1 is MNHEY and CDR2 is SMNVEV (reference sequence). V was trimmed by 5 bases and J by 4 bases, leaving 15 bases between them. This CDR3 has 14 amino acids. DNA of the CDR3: TGTGCCAGCAGTCCAGGCAGACTAGGATACGAGCAGTACTTC. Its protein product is CASSPGRLGYEQYF.

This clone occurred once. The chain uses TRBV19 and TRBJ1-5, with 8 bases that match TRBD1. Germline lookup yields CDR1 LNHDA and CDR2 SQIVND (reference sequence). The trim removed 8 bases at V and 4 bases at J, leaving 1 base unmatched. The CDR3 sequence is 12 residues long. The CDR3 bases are TGTGCCAGTCGGACAGGGAATCAGCCCCAGCATTTT. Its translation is CASRTGNQPQHF.

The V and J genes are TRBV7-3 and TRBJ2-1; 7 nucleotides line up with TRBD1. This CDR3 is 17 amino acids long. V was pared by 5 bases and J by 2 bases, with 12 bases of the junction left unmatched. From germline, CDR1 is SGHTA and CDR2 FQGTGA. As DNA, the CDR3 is TGTGCCAGCAGCCTCCAGCCCGGGACAGTGACCTACAATGAGCAGTTCTTC. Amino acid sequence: CASSLQPGTVTYNEQFF.

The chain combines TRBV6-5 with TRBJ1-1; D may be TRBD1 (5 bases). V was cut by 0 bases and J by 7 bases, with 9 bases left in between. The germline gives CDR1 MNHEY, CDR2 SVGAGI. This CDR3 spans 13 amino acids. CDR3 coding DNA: TGTGCCAGCAGTTACTCGGAACAGGTTGAAGCTTTCTTT. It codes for CASSYSEQVEAFF.

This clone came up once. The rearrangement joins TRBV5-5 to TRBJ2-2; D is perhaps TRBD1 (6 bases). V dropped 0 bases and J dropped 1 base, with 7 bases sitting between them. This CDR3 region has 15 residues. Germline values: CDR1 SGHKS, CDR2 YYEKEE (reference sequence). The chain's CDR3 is CASSLDRVNTGELFF. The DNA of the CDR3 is TGTGCCAGCAGCTTGGACAGGGTGAACACCGGGGAGCTGTTTTTT. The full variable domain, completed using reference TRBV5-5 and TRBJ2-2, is DAGVTQSPTHLIKTRGQQVTLRCSPISGHKSVSWYQQVLGQGPQFIFQYYEKEERGRGNFPDRFSARQFPNYSSELNVNALLLGDSALYLCASSLDRVNTGELFFGEGSRLTVL.

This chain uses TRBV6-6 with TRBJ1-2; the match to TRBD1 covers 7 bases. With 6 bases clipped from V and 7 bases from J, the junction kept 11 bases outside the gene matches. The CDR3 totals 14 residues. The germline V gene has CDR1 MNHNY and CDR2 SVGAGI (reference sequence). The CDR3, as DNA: TGTGCCAGCAGACGACCGATACAGGGGTCTGGCTACACCTTC. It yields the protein CASRRPIQGSGYTF.

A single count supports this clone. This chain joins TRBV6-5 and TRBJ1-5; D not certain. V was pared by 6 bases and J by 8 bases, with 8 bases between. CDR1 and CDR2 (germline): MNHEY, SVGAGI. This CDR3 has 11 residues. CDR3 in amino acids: CASRLREPQHF. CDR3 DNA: TGTGCCAGCAGACTCCGGGAGCCCCAGCATTTT.

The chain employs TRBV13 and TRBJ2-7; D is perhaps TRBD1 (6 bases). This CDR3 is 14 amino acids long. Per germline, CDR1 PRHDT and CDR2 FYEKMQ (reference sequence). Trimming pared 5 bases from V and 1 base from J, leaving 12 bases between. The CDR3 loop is CASSPGHYSYEQYF. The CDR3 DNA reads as TGTGCCAGCAGCCCGGGACACTATTCCTACGAGCAGTACTTC.

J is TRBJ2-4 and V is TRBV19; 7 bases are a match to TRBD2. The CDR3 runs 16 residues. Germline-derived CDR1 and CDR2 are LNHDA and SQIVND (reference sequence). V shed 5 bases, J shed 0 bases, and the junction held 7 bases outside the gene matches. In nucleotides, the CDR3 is TGTGCCAGTAGTCCGCAGGGAGGGCGAGCCAAAAACATTCAGTACTTC. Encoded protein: CASSPQGGRAKNIQYF.

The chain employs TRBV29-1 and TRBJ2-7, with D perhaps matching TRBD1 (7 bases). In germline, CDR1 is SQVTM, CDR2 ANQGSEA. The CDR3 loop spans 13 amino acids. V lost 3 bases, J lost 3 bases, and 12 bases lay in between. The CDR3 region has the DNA TGCAGCGTTGAGCAGGGGGAGGACTACGAGCAGTACTTC. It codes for CSVEQGEDYEQYF.

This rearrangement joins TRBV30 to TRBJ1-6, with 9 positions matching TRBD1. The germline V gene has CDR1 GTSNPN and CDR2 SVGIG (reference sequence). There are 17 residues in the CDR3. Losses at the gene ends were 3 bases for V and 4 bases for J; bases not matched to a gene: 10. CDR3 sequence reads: CAWRGRDREFYNSPLHF. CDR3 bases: TGTGCCTGGAGGGGACGGGACAGGGAATTTTATAATTCACCCCTCCACTTT.